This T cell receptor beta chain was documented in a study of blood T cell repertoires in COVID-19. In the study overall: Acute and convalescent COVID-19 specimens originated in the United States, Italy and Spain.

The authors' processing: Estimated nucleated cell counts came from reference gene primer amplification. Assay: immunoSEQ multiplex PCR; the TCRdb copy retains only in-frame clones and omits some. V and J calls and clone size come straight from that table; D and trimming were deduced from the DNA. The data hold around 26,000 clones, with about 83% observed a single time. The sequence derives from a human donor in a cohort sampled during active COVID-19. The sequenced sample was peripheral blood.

The CDR3 nucleotides are TGTGCCAGCAGCTTTGGGGCAGGAAAAGATACGCAGTATTTT. Its translation: CASSFGAGKDTQYF. The V and J genes are TRBV7-9 and TRBJ2-3; tentative D call: TRBD1 (5 bases). The germline gives CDR1 SEHNR, CDR2 FQNEAQ (reference sequence). There are 14 residues in the CDR3. The ends were cut back, 3 bases at V and 5 bases at J, with 12 bases in the middle.